Listed below are T cell receptor beta chains from one sample, sequenced in a study of siplizumab effects on memory and regulatory T cells. Assay used: immunoSEQ multiplex PCR; TCRdb lists only in-frame clones, some missing. The sample carries more than 85,000 clones, just under 95% recorded once. The material sequenced was CD4+ T cells sorted from blood. The source is a human donor in good health. Both conserved end residues are part of each CDR3. A D gene is named only where the DNA matches it firmly. The size entry is marked missing in some rows and otherwise reads once, few, many or a size class.

d_call,clone_size,j_call,v_call,cdr3_nt,cdr3_aa
.,.,TRBJ2-1,TRBV5-8,TGTGCCAGCAGCTTGGAGTCTCGGGCTTCTTACTCCTACAATGAGCAGTTCTTC,CASSLESRASYSYNEQFF
TRBD2,.,TRBJ2-3,TRBV11-2,TGTGCCAGCAGCCGGCTAGCGGGAGAAGCGACAGATACGCAGTATTTT,CASSRLAGEATDTQYF
.,.,TRBJ2-7,TRBV10-3,TGTGCCATCAGTGAGAGGGGCGAGCAGTACTTC,CAISERGEQYF
.,.,TRBJ2-7,TRBV5-1,TGCGCCAGCCGTCCAGGGCTTTCCTCAGGGCAGTACTTC,CASRPGLSSGQYF
.,.,TRBJ1-2,TRBV6-1,TGTGCCAGCAGTGGCGGGACGGACGTGAATGGCTACACCTTC,CASSGGTDVNGYTF
TRBD2,.,TRBJ2-7,TRBV7-9,TGTGCCAGCAGCCGAAGCGGGGGCGAGCAGTACTTC,CASSRSGGEQYF
TRBD1,.,TRBJ1-2,TRBV11-2,TGTGCCAGCAGCTTAGCCCCCCGACAGGGGGCCAACTATGGCTACACCTTC,CASSLAPRQGANYGYTF
.,.,TRBJ2-2,TRBV29-1,TGCAGCGTGACGGACCGGGGCTCGGGGCTGTTTTTT,CSVTDRGSGLFF
TRBD1,.,TRBJ2-7,TRBV10-1,TGCGCCAGCAGTGAGTCATTAGGGACAGGGACCTACGAGCAGTACTTC,CASSESLGTGTYEQYF
.,few,TRBJ2-5,TRBV15,TGTGCCACCAGCGTGGGAGGACAAGAGACCCAGTACTTC,CATSVGGQETQYF
.,.,TRBJ2-7,TRBV10-3,TGTGCCATCAGTGATCCCACGGGAGCCGGTAGTTACGAGCAGTACTTC,CAISDPTGAGSYEQYF
.,few,TRBJ2-2,TRBV11-2,TGTGCCAGCAGCTTACTCCGGGACTCTCACACCGGGGAGCTGTTTTTT,CASSLLRDSHTGELFF
.,.,TRBJ1-5,TRBV7-9,TGTGCCAGCAGCCCACAGGATAGCAATCAGCCCCAGCATTTT,CASSPQDSNQPQHF
.,.,TRBJ1-4,TRBV4-2,TGTGCCAGCAGCCAAGCGAGGGGGATAAATAATGAAAAACTGTTTTTT,CASSQARGINNEKLFF
.,few,TRBJ2-1,TRBV5-4,TGTGCCAGCAGTCCCTCTAGAGGGTTCTTATACAATGAGCAGTTCTTC,CASSPSRGFLYNEQFF
.,once,TRBJ1-2,TRBV30,TGTGCCTGGAGTGTACAGTCCGTTTATGGCTACACCTTC,CAWSVQSVYGYTF
.,.,TRBJ1-2,TRBV7-3,TGTGCCAGCAGCCCTTCCGGGGGTGGCGGCTACACCTTC,CASSPSGGGGYTF
.,.,TRBJ1-2,TRBV5-1,TGCGCCAGCAGCTTGTCTGCGGGAGACTATGGCTACACCTTC,CASSLSAGDYGYTF
.,.,TRBJ1-5,TRBV18,TGTGCCTGCCTCCAGGGAGCAGGTCAGCCCCAGCATTTT,CACLQGAGQPQHF
.,.,TRBJ2-1,TRBV2,TGTGCCAGCAGTGAACGAGGGGAGGAGCAGTTCTTC,CASSERGEEQFF